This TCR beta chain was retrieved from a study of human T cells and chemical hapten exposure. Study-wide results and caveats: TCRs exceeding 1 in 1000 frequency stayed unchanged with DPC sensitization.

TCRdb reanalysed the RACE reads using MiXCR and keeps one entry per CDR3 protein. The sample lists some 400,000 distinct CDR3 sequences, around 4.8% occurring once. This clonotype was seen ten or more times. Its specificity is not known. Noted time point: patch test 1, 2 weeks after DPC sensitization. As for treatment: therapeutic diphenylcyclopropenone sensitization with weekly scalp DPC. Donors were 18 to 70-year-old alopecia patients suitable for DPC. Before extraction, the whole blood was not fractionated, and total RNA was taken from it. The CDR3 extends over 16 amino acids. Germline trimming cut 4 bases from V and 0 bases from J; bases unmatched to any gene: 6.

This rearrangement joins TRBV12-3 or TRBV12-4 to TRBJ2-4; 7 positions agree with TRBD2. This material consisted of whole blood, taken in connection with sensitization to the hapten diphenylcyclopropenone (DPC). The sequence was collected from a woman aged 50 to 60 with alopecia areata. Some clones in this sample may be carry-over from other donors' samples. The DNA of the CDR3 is TGTGCCAGCAGTTATCTAGCGGAGCTAGCCAAAAACATTCAGTACTTC. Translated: CASSYLAELAKNIQYF.